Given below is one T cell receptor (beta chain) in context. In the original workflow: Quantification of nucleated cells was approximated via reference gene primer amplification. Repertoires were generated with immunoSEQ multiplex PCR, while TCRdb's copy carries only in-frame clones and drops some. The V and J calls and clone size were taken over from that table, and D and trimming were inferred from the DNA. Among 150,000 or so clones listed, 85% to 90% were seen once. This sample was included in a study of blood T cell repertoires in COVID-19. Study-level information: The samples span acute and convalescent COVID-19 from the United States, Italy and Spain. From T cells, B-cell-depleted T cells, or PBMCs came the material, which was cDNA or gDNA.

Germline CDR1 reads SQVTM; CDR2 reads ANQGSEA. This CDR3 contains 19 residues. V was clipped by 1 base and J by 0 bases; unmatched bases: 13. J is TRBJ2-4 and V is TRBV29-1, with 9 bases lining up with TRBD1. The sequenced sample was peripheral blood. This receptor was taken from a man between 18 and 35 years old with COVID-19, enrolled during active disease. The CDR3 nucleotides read TGCAGCGTTGAAGTGAGGAGCAGGACAGGGGCTCTAGCCAAAAACATTCAGTACTTC. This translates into CSVEVRSRTGALAKNIQYF.